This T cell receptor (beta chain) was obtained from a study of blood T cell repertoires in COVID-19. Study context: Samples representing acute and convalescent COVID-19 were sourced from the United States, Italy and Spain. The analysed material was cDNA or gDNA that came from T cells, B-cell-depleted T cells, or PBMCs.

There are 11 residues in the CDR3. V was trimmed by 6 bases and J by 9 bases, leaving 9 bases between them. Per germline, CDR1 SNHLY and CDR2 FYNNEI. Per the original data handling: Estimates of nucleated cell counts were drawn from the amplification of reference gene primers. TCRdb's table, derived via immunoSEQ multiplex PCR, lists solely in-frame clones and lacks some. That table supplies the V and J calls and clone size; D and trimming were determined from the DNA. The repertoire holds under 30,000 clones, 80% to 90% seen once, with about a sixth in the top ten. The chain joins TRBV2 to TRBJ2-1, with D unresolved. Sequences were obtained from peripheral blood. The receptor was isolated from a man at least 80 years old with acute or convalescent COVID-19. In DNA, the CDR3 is TGTGCCAGCAGGGAGACTGGTGAGCAGTTCTTC. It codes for CASRETGEQFF.